Here is one T cell receptor beta chain with its context. Its antigen is currently unknown. This specimen comes from a study of T cell responses to AZD1222 COVID-19 vaccine. Findings of the study overall: Vaccine-associated CD4 TCRs spanned spike, dominant at 160-218 and 743-854. Within unmutated variant regions lay the reported targets of nearly half of spike-specific TCRs. Among the donors, most were white British and more were female, and clonal diversity was possibly underestimated. The number of AZD1222 recipients seropositive at baseline was only five or six.

Sequencing used immunoSEQ multiplex PCR; TCRdb keeps in-frame clones, though not all of them. The sample carries 90,000 to 150,000 clones, 80% to 90% recorded once. The sequencing used peripheral blood, collected on day 0 of AZD1222 vaccination. The clonotype originates from an adult in good health.

The CDR3 region is CASSLDSQGEAILYGYTF. CDR3 coding DNA: TGTGCCAGCAGCTTAGACTCGCAGGGAGAAGCAATATTGTATGGCTACACCTTC. This chain uses TRBV7-2 with TRBJ1-2, with a weak D call TRBD1 (5 bases). This CDR3 is 18 amino acids long. V was shortened by 1 base and J by 5 bases, with 23 bases between the two germline ends. Germline CDR1 and CDR2: SGHTA and FQGNSA.